These 12 T cell receptor beta chains were all obtained from the same sample, sequenced in a study of control samples from healthy donors and cancer patients. The repertoire was sequenced with immunoSEQ multiplex PCR; TCRdb's copy has only in-frame clones and lacks some. The data contain about 98,000 clones, more than 75% of them singletons. The sample comprised blood. These receptors were collected from a man aged 55 to 70 in good health.

The chain combines TRBV6-6 with TRBJ2-7; 8 bases agree with TRBD1. The ends lost 7 bases at V and 1 base at J; junction bases unmatched: 9. The length of the CDR3 is 15 residues. CDR1 is MNHNY and CDR2 is SVGAGI in the germline V gene (reference sequence). The CDR3 bases are TGTGCCAGCACCGACTTACAGGGGGGTTCCTACGAGCAGTACTTC. Translating gives CASTDLQGGSYEQYF.

The V gene is TRBV11-3, the J gene TRBJ1-6, with 8 bases fitting TRBD1. The CDR3 length is 18 residues. J gave up 2 bases and V 5 bases, and 11 bases lay outside the gene matches. From germline, CDR1 is SGHNT and CDR2 YENEEA. The CDR3 DNA reads as TGTGCCAGCAGCACCGGTCCGGGGACAGGCCCCTATAATTCACCCCTCCACTTT. Translating gives CASSTGPGTGPYNSPLHF.

The table lists this clone with a few counts. The rearrangement links TRBV7-9 to TRBJ2-1; 12 bases are a match to TRBD1. Per the germline V gene, CDR1 is SEHNR and CDR2 is FQNEAQ (reference sequence). Losses at the gene ends were 5 bases for V and 8 bases for J; bases not matched to a gene: 4. The CDR3 runs to 14 residues. The DNA for the CDR3 is TGTGCCAGCAGCCTCGGGACAGGGGGCCATGAGCAGTTCTTC. Translating gives CASSLGTGGHEQFF.

CDR3 DNA sequence: TGTGCCAGCAGCTCAGGCCGGGACCCCACCTACGAGCAGTACTTC. Translation: CASSSGRDPTYEQYF. The V call is TRBV7-9, the J call TRBJ2-7; D possibly matches TRBD1 or TRBD2 (5 bases each). The CDR3 covers 15 residues. The V and J ends lost 4 bases and 2 bases respectively, with 15 bases between them. The germline gives CDR1 SEHNR, CDR2 FQNEAQ (reference sequence).

This rearrangement joins TRBV6-6 to TRBJ1-1, with D hard to call. V lost 4 bases to trimming and J lost 5 bases, with 11 bases between them. In germline, CDR1 is MNHNY, CDR2 SVGAGI (reference sequence). This CDR3 has 13 residues. The CDR3 nucleotides read TGTGCCAGCAGTTCTGAAGGGATGACTGAAGCTTTCTTT. It is translated as CASSSEGMTEAFF.

CDR3 nucleotides: TGTGCCAGCAGATCCGGGACTAGCGGGAAGAACATTCAGTACTTC. This codes for CASRSGTSGKNIQYF. The chain joins TRBV5-4 to TRBJ2-4; the match to TRBD2 covers 13 bases. This CDR3 region has 15 residues. The germline gives CDR1 SGHNT, CDR2 YYREEE (reference sequence). Trimming took 5 bases from V and 7 from J; bases not matched to a gene: 6.

This clone was seen only once. The chain combines TRBV6-1 with TRBJ2-3; 8 nucleotides align to TRBD2. This CDR3 contains 19 residues. With V trimmed by 1 base and J by 2 bases, 14 bases remained unmatched. CDR1 is MNHNS and CDR2 is SASEGT in the germline V gene. As DNA, the CDR3 is TGTGCCAGCAGTGAAGTCTCTGTATCGGGGGGGGGTGCCACAGATACGCAGTATTTT. Translated, it gives CASSEVSVSGGGATDTQYF.

The chain couples TRBV9 to TRBJ2-3; D might be TRBD1 or TRBD2, each matching 6 bases. The CDR3 length is 16 residues. Trimming left V 0 bases short and J 0 bases short, with 11 bases between. CDR1 is SGDLS, CDR2 YYNGEE, per germline. The CDR3 loop is CASSVGGAPSTDTQYF. The CDR3 bases are TGTGCCAGCAGCGTAGGGGGGGCCCCTAGCACAGATACGCAGTATTTT.

For this clone: Other DNA sequences from this sample encode an identical CDR3 as well. The genes are TRBV19 and TRBJ2-7; 7 nucleotides line up with TRBD2. Germline V lookup: CDR1 LNHDA, CDR2 SQIVND (reference sequence). V dropped 4 bases and J dropped 4; count of bases not matched to a gene: 4. This CDR3 contains 13 residues. The CDR3 DNA reads TGTGCCAGTAGTAGGGGGGGGATATACGAGCAGTACTTC. It specifies CASSRGGIYEQYF.

The chain combines TRBV3-1 (or the pseudogene TRBV3-2) with TRBJ2-7; 11 nucleotides align to TRBD1. V shed 4 bases, J shed 1 base, and the junction held 3 bases outside the gene matches. The germline V gene encodes CDR1 LGHDT and CDR2 YNNKEL (reference sequence). There are 15 residues in the CDR3. This CDR3 reads CASSPGQGASYEQYF. In DNA form, the CDR3 reads TGTGCCAGCAGCCCTGGACAGGGGGCTTCCTACGAGCAGTACTTC.

J is TRBJ1-3 and V is TRBV5-6; D ambiguous. Germline V lookup: CDR1 SGHDT, CDR2 YYEEEE. V was pared by 4 bases and J by 8 bases, with 7 bases between. The CDR3 runs to 11 residues. The CDR3 DNA reads TGTGCCAGCAGCGGGATGGACACCATATATTTT. This translates into CASSGMDTIYF.

The rearrangement links TRBV15 to TRBJ2-5; D not resolved. The length of the CDR3 is 13 residues. The V end was cut by 0 bases, the J end by 2 bases, with 4 bases between. Germline assignment: CDR1 LNHNV and CDR2 YYDKDF (reference sequence). This CDR3 reads CATSRDGQETQYF. The CDR3 coding sequence is TGTGCCACCAGCAGAGATGGGCAAGAGACCCAGTACTTC.